This TCR beta chain was recovered during a study of blood T cell repertoires in COVID-19. Across the whole study: The origin of the acute and convalescent COVID-19 samples was the United States, Italy and Spain.

CDR3 size: 15 residues. CDR1 is MGHRA, CDR2 YSYEKL, per germline. Trimming pared 3 bases from V and 2 bases from J, leaving 13 bases between. Participants were aged roughly 18 to 90 years, lived in 20 to 30 US areas, and enrolled virtually. Method: immunoSEQ multiplex PCR; TCRdb's copy keeps in-frame clones and lacks some. The sample comprises over 200,000 clones, 75% to 90% of which are singletons, and roughly 3.7% rests with the top ten. The chain uses TRBV4-1 and TRBJ2-5, with D perhaps TRBD1 (6 bases). This receptor was identified in a woman younger than 45 who had been exposed to COVID-19. Sequenced input: PBMCs or T cells enriched from blood (not recorded which). In nucleotides, the CDR3 is TGCGCCAGCAGCCAGCGGACAGTGGGGCAAGAGACCCAGTACTTC. This sequence encodes CASSQRTVGQETQYF.